This T cell receptor (beta chain) stems from a study of post-analysis software for immune sequencing data. Study-wide results and limits: Relative to controls, patients had about 5 TRBV segments at higher frequency, with TRBV5-6, TRBV5-1 and TRBV20-1 among these.

On this clonotype: Its antigen is unknown.

Unique molecular identifiers were present in the TCR beta cDNA libraries. Each sample of about 0.9 to 11 million input T cells yielded about 500,000 cDNA molecules, so each molecule approximated one T cell. TCRdb independently ran MiXCR on the PCR reads; one entry per CDR3 protein. Among roughly 800,000 distinct CDR3 sequences listed, roughly 46% were seen once. This CDR3 is 13 amino acids long. Trimming removed 4 bases at V and 3 bases at J, with 8 bases between. The germline V gene encodes CDR1 SGHVS and CDR2 FNYEAQ. The chain recombines TRBV7-6 with TRBJ2-3; possible D gene TRBD1, 6 bases. This receptor was obtained from a girl aged 10-17 years with multiple sclerosis. Sequenced material: blood. This CDR3 reads CASSWGRTDTQYF. The CDR3 DNA is TGTGCCAGCAGCTGGGGGCGAACAGATACGCAGTATTTT.